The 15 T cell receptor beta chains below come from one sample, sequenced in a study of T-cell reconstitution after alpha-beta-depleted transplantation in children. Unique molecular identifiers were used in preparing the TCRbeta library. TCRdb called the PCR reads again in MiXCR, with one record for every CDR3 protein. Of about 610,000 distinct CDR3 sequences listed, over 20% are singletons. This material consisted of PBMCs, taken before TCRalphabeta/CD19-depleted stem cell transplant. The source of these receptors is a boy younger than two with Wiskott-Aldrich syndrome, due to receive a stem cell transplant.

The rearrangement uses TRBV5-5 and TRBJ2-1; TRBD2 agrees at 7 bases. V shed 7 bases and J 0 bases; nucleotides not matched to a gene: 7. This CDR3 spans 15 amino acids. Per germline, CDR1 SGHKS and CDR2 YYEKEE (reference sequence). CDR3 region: CASLLTGGSYNEQFF. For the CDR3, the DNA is TGTGCCAGCCTCTTGACGGGAGGCTCCTACAATGAGCAGTTCTTC.

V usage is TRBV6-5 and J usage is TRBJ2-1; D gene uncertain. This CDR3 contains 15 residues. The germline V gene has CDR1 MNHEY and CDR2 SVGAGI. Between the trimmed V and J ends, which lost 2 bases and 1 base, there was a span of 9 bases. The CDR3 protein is CASSYGSGSYNEQFF. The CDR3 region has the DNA TGTGCCAGCAGTTACGGCAGTGGTTCCTACAATGAGCAGTTCTTC.

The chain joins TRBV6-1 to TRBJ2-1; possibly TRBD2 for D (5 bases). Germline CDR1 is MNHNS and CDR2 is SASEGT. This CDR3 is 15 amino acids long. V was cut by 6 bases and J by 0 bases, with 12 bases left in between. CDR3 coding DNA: TGTGCCAGCAGGCCCCGACTAAGCTCCTACAATGAGCAGTTCTTC. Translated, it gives CASRPRLSSYNEQFF.

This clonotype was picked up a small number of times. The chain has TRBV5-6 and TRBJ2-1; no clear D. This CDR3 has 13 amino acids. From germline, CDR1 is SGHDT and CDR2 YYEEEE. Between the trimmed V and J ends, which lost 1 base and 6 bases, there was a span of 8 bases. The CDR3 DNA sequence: TGTGCCAGCAGCTTGATGGCAGGCAATGAGCAGTTCTTC. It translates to CASSLMAGNEQFF.

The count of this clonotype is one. CDR3 coding DNA: TGTGCCAGCAGTGGGGGGGGACAGGGAATCTACGAGCAGTACTTC. It is translated as CASSGGGQGIYEQYF. This chain connects TRBV25-1 to TRBJ2-7; 9 bases fit TRBD1. CDR1 and CDR2 (germline): MGHDK, SYGVNS. The CDR3 contains 15 residues. With 4 bases clipped from V and 3 bases from J, the junction kept 7 bases outside the gene matches.

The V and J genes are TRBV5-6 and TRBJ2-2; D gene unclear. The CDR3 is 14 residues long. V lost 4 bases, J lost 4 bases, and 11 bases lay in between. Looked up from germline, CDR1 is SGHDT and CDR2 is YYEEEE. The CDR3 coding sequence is TGTGCCAGCAGCGTGGACCGGTTCACCGGGGAGCTGTTTTTT. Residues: CASSVDRFTGELFF. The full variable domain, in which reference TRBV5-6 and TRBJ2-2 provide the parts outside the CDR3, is DAGVTQSPTHLIKTRGQQVTLRCSPKSGHDTVSWYQQALGQGPQFIFQYYEEEERQRGNFPDRFSGHQFPNYSSELNVNALLLGDSALYLCASSVDRFTGELFFGEGSRLTVL.

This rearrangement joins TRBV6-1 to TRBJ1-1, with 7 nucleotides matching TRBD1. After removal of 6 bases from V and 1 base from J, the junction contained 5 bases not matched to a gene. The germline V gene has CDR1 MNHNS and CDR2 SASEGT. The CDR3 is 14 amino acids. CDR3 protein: CASRVQGRNTEAFF. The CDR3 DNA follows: TGTGCCAGCAGGGTACAGGGGAGGAACACTGAAGCTTTCTTT.

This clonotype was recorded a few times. The CDR3 protein is CASSLALGQDTQYF. The CDR3 DNA sequence: TGCGCCAGCAGCTTGGCTTTGGGCCAAGATACGCAGTATTTT. The chain links TRBV5-1 to TRBJ2-3; D is undetermined. The length of the CDR3 is 14 residues. Germline values: CDR1 SGHRS, CDR2 YFSETQ. The ends were cut back, 0 bases at V and 5 bases at J, with 10 bases in the middle.

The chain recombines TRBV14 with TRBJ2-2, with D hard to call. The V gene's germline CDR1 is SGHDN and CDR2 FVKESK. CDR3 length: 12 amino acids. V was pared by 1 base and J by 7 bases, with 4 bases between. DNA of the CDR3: TGTGCCAGCAGCCAAGGTGGCGGGGAGCTGTTTTTT. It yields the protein CASSQGGGELFF.

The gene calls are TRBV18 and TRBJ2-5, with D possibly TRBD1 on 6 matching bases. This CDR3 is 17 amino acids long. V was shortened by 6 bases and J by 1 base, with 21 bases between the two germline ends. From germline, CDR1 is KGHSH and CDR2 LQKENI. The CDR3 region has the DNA TGTGCCAGCTCTCCGATAGGGACAACCTACTCCCAAGAGACCCAGTACTTC. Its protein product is CASSPIGTTYSQETQYF.

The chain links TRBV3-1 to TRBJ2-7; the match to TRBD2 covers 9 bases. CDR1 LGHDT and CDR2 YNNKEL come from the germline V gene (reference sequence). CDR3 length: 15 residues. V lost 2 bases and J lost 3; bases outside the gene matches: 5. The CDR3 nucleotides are TGTGCCAGCAGCCAATTAGGGACTAGCAGCTACGAGCAGTACTTC. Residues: CASSQLGTSSYEQYF.

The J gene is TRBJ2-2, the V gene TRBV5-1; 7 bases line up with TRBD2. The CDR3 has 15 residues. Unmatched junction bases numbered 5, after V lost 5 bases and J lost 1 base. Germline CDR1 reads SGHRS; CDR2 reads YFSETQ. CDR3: CASRASGGNTGELFF. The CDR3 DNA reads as TGCGCCAGCAGGGCTAGCGGAGGGAACACCGGGGAGCTGTTTTTT.

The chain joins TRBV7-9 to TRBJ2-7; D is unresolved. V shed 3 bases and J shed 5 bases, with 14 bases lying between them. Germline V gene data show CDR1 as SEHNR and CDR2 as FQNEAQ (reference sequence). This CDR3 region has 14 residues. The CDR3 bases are TGTGCCAGCAGCTTCATCCGCTCCACCGACGAGCAGTACTTC. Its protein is CASSFIRSTDEQYF.

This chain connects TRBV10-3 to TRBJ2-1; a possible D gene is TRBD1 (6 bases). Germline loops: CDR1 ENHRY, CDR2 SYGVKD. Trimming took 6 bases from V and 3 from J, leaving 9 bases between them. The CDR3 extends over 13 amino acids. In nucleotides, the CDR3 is TGTGCCATCAGGGGGGACAACTACAATGAGCAGTTCTTC. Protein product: CAIRGDNYNEQFF.

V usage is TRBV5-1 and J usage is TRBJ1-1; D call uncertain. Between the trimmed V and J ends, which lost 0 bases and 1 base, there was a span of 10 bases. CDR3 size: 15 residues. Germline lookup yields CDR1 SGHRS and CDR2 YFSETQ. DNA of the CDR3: TGCGCCAGCAGCTTGGATCGCAGACCGAACACTGAAGCTTTCTTT. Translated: CASSLDRRPNTEAFF.